This T cell receptor (beta chain) came from a study of early T cells in non-severe SARS-CoV-2 infection. General study findings and limits: VDJdb-based matching was biased toward anti-spike CD8 responses and missed private and CD4 specificities.

In this sample, this clonotype turned up many times. Antigen: not known. Unique molecular identifiers were affixed to single, distinct cDNA molecules. Each CDR3 protein gets one entry after TCRdb re-called the 5' RACE reads with MiXCR. The data contain approximately 41,000 distinct CDR3 sequences, 3.5% to 5% of them singletons. This CDR3 region has 14 residues. V lost 3 bases to trimming and J lost 8 bases, with 14 bases between them. This TCR derives from an adult who was a healthcare worker with PCR-confirmed SARS-CoV-2 infection or an uninfected control (not recorded which). This chain joins TRBV12-3 or TRBV12-4 and TRBJ2-1, with D maybe TRBD2 (6 bases). Sequenced input: whole blood. As DNA, the CDR3 is TGTGCCAGCAGTTTGAGGATCGGGGGTGATGAGCAGTTCTTC. Translation: CASSLRIGGDEQFF.